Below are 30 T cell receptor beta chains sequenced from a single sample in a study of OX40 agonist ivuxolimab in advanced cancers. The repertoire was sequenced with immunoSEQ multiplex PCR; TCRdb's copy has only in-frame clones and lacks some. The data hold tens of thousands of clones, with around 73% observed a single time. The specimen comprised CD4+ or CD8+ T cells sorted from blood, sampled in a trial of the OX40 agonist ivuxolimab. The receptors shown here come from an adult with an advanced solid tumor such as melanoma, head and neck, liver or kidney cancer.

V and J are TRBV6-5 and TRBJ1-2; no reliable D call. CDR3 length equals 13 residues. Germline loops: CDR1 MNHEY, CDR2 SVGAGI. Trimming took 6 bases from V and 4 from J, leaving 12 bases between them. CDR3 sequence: CASRGERIYGYTF. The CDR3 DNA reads TGTGCCAGCAGGGGAGAGCGAATCTATGGCTACACCTTC.

The DNA for the CDR3 is TGTGCCAGCAGTGAGCAGACAGTTCCAGATACGCAGTATTTT. Translating it yields CASSEQTVPDTQYF. The chain carries TRBV6-1 and TRBJ2-3, with D maybe TRBD1 (5 bases). V was shortened by 3 bases and J by 4 bases, with 11 bases between the two germline ends. The length of the CDR3 is 14 residues. Germline V lookup: CDR1 MNHNS, CDR2 SASEGT.

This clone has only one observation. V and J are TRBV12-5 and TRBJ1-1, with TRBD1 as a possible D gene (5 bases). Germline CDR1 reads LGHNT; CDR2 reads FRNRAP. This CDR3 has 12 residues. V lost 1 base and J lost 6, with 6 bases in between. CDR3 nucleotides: TGTGCTAGTGGTTTGGGACAGTCTGAAGCTTTCTTT. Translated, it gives CASGLGQSEAFF.

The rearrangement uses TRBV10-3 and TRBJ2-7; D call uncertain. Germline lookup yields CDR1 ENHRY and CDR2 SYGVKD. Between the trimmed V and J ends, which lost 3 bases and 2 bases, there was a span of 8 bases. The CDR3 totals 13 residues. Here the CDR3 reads CAISDRLAYEQYF. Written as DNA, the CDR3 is TGTGCCATCAGTGACAGGTTAGCCTACGAGCAGTACTTC.

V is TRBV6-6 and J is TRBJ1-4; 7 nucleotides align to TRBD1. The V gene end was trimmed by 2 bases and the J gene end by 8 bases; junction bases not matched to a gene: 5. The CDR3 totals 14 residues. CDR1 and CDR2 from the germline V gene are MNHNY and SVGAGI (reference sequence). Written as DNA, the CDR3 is TGTGCCAGCAGTTACGACGGACAGGCGGAAAAACTGTTTTTT. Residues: CASSYDGQAEKLFF.

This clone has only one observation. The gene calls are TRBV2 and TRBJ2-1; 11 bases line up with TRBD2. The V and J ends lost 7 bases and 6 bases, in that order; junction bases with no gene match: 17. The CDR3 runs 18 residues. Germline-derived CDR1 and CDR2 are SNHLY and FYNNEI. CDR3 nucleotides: TGTGCCAGCATTCGACTAGCGGGACATTTCTTTGGGTCCAATGAGCAGTTCTTC. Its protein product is CASIRLAGHFFGSNEQFF.

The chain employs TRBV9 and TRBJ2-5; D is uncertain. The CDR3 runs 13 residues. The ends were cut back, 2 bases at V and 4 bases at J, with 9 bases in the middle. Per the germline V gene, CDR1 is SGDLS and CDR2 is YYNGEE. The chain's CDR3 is CASSVQVGETQYF. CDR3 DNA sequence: TGTGCCAGCAGCGTGCAGGTAGGAGAGACCCAGTACTTC.

The CDR3 region is CASSRTGTNTEAFF. The CDR3 nucleotides read TGTGCCAGCAGCCGCACAGGGACAAACACTGAAGCTTTCTTT. The chain joins TRBV5-6 to TRBJ1-1; the D gene is possibly TRBD1 (6 bases). CDR1 SGHDT and CDR2 YYEEEE come from the germline V gene. V was clipped by 4 bases and J by 2 bases, with 12 bases between them. This CDR3 is 14 amino acids long.

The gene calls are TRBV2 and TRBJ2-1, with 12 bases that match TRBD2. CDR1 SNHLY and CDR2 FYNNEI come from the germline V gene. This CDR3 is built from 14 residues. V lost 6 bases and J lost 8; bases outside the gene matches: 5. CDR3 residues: CASRKTSGSYEQFF. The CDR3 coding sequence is TGTGCCAGCAGGAAGACTAGCGGGAGCTATGAGCAGTTCTTC.

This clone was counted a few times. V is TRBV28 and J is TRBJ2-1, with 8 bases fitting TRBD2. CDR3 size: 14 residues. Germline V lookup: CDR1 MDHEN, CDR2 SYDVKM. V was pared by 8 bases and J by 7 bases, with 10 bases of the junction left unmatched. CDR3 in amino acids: CASQIGGGRNEQFF. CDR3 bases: TGTGCCAGCCAAATTGGTGGCGGGAGGAATGAGCAGTTCTTC.

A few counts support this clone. CDR3 in DNA: TGTGCCAGCAGCCCGGGACAAGCTTGGGGTAATGAAAAACTGTTTTTT. Residues: CASSPGQAWGNEKLFF. The chain carries TRBV2 and TRBJ1-4, with a possible D match to TRBD1 (6 bases). The V end was cut by 6 bases, the J end by 4 bases, with 18 bases between. The CDR3 runs to 16 residues. Germline V lookup: CDR1 SNHLY, CDR2 FYNNEI.

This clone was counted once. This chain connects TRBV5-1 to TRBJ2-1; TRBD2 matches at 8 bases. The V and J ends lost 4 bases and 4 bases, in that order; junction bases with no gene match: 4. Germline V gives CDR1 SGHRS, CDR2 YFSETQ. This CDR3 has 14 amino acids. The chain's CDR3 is CASSPGGSYNEQFF. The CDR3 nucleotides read TGCGCCAGCAGCCCGGGGGGGAGTTACAATGAGCAGTTCTTC.

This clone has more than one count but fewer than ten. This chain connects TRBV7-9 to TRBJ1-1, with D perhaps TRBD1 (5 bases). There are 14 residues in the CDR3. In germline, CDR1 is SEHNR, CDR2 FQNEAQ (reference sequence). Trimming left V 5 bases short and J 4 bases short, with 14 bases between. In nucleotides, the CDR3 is TGTGCCAGCAGCCCGGGGAGGGGTTTCACTGAAGCTTTCTTT. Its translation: CASSPGRGFTEAFF. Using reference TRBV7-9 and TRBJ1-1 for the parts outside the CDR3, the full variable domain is DTGVSQNPRHKITKRGQNVTFRCDPISEHNRLYWYRQTLGQGPEFLTYFQNEAQLEKSRLLSDRFSAERPKGSFSTLEIQRTEQGDSAMYLCASSPGRGFTEAFFGQGTRLTVV.

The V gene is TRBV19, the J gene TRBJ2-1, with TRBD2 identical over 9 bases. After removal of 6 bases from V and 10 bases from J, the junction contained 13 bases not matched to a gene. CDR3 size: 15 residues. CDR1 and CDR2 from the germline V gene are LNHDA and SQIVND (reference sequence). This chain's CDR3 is CASRTRAGGPHEQFF. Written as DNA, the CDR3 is TGTGCCAGTAGAACCCGCGCGGGGGGGCCTCACGAGCAGTTCTTC. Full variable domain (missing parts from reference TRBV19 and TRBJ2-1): DGGITQSPKYLFRKEGQNVTLSCEQNLNHDAMYWYRQDPGQGLRLIYYSQIVNDFQKGDIAEGYSVSREKKESFPLTVTSAQKNPTAFYLCASRTRAGGPHEQFFGPGTRLTVL.

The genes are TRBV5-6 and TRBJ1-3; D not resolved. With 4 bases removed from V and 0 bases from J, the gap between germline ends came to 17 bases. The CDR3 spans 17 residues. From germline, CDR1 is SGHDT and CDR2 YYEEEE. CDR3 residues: CASSRTGLGSSGNTIYF. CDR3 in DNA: TGTGCCAGCAGCCGCACTGGGCTAGGGAGCTCTGGAAACACCATATATTTT.

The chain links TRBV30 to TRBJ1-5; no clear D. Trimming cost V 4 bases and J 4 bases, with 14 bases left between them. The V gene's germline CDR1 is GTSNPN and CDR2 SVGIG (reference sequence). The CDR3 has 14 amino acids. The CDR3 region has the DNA TGTGCCTGGAAGGCGGCGGGATGGAATCAGCCCCAGCATTTT. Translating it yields CAWKAAGWNQPQHF.

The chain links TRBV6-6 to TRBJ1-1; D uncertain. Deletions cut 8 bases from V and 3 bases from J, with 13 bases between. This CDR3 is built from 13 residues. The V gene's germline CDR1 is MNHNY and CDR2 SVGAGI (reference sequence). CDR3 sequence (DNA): TGTGCCAGCCTCTTTAGGGCGGACACTGAAGCTTTCTTT. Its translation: CASLFRADTEAFF.

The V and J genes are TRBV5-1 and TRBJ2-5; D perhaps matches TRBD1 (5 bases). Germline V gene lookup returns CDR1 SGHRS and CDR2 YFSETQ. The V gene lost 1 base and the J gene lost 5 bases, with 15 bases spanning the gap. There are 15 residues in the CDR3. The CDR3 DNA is TGCGCCAGCAGCTTGTTGCAGGGTGACGGGGAGACCCAGTACTTC. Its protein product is CASSLLQGDGETQYF.

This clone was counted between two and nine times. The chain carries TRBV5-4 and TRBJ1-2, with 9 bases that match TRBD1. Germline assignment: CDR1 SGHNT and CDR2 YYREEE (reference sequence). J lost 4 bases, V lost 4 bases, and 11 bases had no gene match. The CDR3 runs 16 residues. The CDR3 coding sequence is TGTGCCAGCAGCCAACAGGGGGCCCTGGTGGGCTATGGCTACACCTTC. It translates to CASSQQGALVGYGYTF.

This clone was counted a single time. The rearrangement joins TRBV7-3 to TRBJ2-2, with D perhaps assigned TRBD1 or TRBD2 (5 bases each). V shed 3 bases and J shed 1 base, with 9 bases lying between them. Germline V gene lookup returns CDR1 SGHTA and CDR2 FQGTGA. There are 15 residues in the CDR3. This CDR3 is CASSLFGGNTGELFF. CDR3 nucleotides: TGTGCCAGCAGCTTGTTTGGGGGGAACACCGGGGAGCTGTTTTTT. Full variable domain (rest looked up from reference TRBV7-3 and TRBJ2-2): GAGVSQTPSNKVTEKGKYVELRCDPISGHTALYWYRQSLGQGPEFLIYFQGTGAADDSGLPNDRFFAVRPEGSVSTLKIQRTERGDSAVYLCASSLFGGNTGELFFGEGSRLTVL.

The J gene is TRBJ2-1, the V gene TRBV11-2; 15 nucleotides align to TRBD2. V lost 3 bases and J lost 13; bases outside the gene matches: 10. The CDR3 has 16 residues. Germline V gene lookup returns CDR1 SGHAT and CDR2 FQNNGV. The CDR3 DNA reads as TGTGCCAGCAGCTTGGGCGGACTAGCGGGAGGGCGGGTTCAGTTCTTC. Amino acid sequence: CASSLGGLAGGRVQFF.

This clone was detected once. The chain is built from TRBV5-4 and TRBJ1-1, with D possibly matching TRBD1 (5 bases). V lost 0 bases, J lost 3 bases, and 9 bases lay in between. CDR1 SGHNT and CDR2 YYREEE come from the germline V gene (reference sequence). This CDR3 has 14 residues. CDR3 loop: CASSLGGKHTEAFF. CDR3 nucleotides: TGTGCCAGCAGCTTGGGGGGGAAGCACACTGAAGCTTTCTTT.

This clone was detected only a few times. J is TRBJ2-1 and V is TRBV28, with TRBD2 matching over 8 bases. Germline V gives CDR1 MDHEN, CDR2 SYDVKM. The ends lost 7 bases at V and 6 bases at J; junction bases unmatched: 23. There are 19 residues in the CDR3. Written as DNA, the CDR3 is TGTGCCAGCACCAAACACCGTCTCGGGGGGAGCGGGAGTGGCAATGAGCAGTTCTTC. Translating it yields CASTKHRLGGSGSGNEQFF.

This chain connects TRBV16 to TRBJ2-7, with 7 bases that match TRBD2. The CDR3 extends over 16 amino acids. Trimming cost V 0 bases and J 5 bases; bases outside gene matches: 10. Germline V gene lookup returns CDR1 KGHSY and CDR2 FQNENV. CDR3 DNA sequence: TGTGCCAGCAGCCAATCGTCCAGCGGGATAACCCACGAGCAGTACTTC. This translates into CASSQSSSGITHEQYF.

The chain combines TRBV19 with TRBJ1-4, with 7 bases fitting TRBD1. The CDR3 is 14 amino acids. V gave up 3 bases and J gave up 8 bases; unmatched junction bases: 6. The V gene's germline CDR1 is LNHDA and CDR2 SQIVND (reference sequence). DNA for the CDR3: TGTGCCAGTAGTATCGACAGGGACGTCGAAAAACTGTTTTTT. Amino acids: CASSIDRDVEKLFF.

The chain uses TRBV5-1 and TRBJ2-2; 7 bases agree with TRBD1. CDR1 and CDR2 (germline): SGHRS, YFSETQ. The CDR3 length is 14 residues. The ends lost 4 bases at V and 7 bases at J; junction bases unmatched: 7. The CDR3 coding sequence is TGCGCCAGCAGCGTGCAGGGGGACAGCGGGGAGCTGTTTTTT. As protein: CASSVQGDSGELFF.

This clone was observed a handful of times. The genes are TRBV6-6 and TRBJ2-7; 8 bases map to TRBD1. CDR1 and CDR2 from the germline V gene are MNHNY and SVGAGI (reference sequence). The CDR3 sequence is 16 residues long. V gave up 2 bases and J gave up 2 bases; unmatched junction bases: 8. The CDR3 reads CASSYARDRQTYEQYF. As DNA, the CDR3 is TGTGCCAGCAGTTACGCCCGGGACAGGCAAACCTACGAGCAGTACTTC.

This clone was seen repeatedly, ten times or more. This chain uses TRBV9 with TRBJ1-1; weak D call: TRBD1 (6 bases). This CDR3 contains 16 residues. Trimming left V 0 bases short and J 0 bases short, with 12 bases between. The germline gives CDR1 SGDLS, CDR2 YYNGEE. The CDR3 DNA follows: TGTGCCAGCAGCGTAGCAGGGGCAGGAGTGAACACTGAAGCTTTCTTT. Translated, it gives CASSVAGAGVNTEAFF.

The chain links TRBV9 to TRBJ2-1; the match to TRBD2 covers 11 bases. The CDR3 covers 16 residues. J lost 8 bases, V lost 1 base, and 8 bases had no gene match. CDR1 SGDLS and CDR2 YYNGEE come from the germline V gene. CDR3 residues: CASSVTSGSPWDEQFF. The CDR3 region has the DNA TGTGCCAGCAGCGTAACTAGCGGGAGCCCCTGGGATGAGCAGTTCTTC.

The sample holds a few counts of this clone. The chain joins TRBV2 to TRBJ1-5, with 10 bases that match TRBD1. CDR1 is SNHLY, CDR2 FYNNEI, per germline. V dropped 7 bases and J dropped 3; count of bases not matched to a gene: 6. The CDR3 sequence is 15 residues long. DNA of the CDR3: TGTGCCAGCACGGGGGACAGGGGAATCAATCAGCCCCAGCATTTT. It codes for CASTGDRGINQPQHF.